This T cell receptor (beta chain) was identified during a study of response to subunit inactivated influenza vaccine (dated by TCRdb to about 2018). Context from the whole study: Deep quantitative profiling of the T cell receptor repertoire was used in the study to follow responses to a trivalent subunit inactivated influenza vaccine. On the study overall, not on this receptor specifically: The authors suggested that each seasonal influenza vaccination may recruit only a limited number of new T cells.

This clonotype was counted once. Its antigen is unknown. There are no base qualities to consult, and no much larger clone falls within one base. One read alone is weak evidence. Receptor libraries were prepared by RT-PCR. The data were produced on an Illumina HiSeq 2500. The public sequencing data were trimmed at Q25 with fastp and processed into clonotypes with MiXCR by TCRdb, which kept only in-frame beta chains. Entries that share a CDR3 protein sequence are merged under the most common genes and DNA. Across this sample there are over 800,000 distinct CDR3 sequences, with approximately 22% seen only once. About 9.4% of the sample rests with the top ten. This material consisted of PBMCs from blood, taken around 5 days after vaccination. The source of this sequence is a man over 45 who received an inactivated influenza vaccine. Donor details come from another sample of the same person, matched by shared clones.

CDR3 loop: CASTDGRGKLYNEQFF. The bases are TGTGCCAGCACTGACGGGAGGGGTAAACTGTACAATGAGCAGTTCTTC. The chain couples TRBV6-2 or TRBV6-3 to TRBJ2-1, with 8 central nucleotides matching TRBD2. CDR1 and CDR2 are drawn from the germline V gene: MNHEY, SVGEGT. Compared with germline, V lacks 7 bases and J lacks 4 bases; bases without a gene match: 12. The CDR3, from cysteine to phenylalanine, totals 16 residues. The CDR3 DNA has 48 bases and is translated from base 1.